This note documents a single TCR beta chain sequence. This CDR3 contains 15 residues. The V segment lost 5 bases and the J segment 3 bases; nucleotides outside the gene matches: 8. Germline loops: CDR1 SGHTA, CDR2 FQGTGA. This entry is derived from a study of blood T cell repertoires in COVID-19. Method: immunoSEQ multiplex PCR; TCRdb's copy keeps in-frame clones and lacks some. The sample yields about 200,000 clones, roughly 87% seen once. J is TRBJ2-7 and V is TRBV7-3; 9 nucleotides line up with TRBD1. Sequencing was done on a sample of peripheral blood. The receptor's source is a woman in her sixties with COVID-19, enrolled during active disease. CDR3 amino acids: CASSLRGGQGYEQYF. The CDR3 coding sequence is TGTGCCAGCAGCCTCCGTGGGGGACAGGGCTACGAGCAGTACTTC.